What follows are 25 T cell receptor beta chains derived from one specimen sequenced in a study of low-dose radiotherapy and immunotherapy resistance in tumors. Documented time point: after trial treatment. The treatment here: LDRT plus nivolumab, ipilimumab, low-dose cyclophosphamide and aspirin (RACIN trial). TRAV- and TRBV-specific primers, spanning alpha and beta chains, primed first-strand cDNA. With a constant-region primer and a V-primer adapter, TCRs were subjected to roughly 20 PCR cycles of amplification. A single record per CDR3 protein comes from TCRdb applying MiXCR to the reads. The sample yields tens of thousands of distinct CDR3 sequences, around 25% seen once. Specimen: PBMCs, collected after low-dose radiotherapy plus immunotherapy. Receptor source: a male donor with prostate cancer.

Only a few counts were recorded for this clonotype. The chain couples TRBV10-2 to TRBJ2-7; TRBD1 matches at 8 bases. The J segment lost 4 bases and the V segment lost 2 bases, leaving 13 bases of the junction unmatched. There are 17 residues in the CDR3. From germline, CDR1 is WSHSY and CDR2 SAAADI. In DNA form, the CDR3 reads TGCGCCAGCAGTGAGCCGACAGGGGCGAGGTCCAAATACGAGCAGTACTTC. Translated: CASSEPTGARSKYEQYF.

This clonotype was picked up many times. The chain combines TRBV11-2 with TRBJ1-2; D is undetermined. The CDR3 is made up of 13 amino acids. V lost 5 bases and J lost 4, with 11 bases in between. CDR1 and CDR2 from the germline V gene are SGHAT and FQNNGV. As DNA, the CDR3 is TGTGCCAGCAGCGCCTCAATAGGCTATGGCTACACCTTC. Translated, it gives CASSASIGYGYTF.

Many counts were recorded for this clonotype. This chain joins TRBV27 and TRBJ2-7; a weak D match, TRBD2 (6 bases). Trimming removed 3 bases at V and 0 bases at J, with 9 bases between. The CDR3 consists of 14 residues. The V gene's germline CDR1 is MNHEY and CDR2 SMNVEV (reference sequence). CDR3 DNA sequence: TGTGCCAGCAGTTTTGGAGGGCCCTCCTACGAGCAGTACTTC. Encoded protein: CASSFGGPSYEQYF.

A remark on this clonotype: This probably arose from a read error, given a far larger clone one base away. The chain joins TRBV9 to TRBJ2-7; D ambiguous. V dropped 0 bases and J dropped 7 bases, with 8 bases sitting between them. The length of the CDR3 is 12 residues. Germline CDR1 reads SGDLS; CDR2 reads YYNGEE. The CDR3 spells CASSVDHNEQYF. CDR3 nucleotides: TGTGCCAGCAGCGTAGACCACAATGAGCAGTACTTC.

The chain is built from TRBV5-4 and TRBJ2-1; D remains unclear. CDR3 size: 17 residues. Trimming took 4 bases from V and 0 from J, leaving 17 bases between them. CDR1 is SGHNT and CDR2 is YYREEE in the germline V gene (reference sequence). CDR3 coding DNA: TGTGCCAGCAGCACCCGCAATCCGGCGAGCTCCTACAATGAGCAGTTCTTC. The encoded protein is CASSTRNPASSYNEQFF.

The chain is built from TRBV2 and TRBJ1-4; no firm D call. CDR1 and CDR2 (germline): SNHLY, FYNNEI. The CDR3 contains 17 residues. Trimming shortened V by 0 bases and J by 7 bases, and 18 bases separated the two germline ends. In DNA form, the CDR3 reads TGTGCCAGCAGTGAAGCGATGGGGTCATCGAATGGTGAAAAACTGTTTTTT. It yields the protein CASSEAMGSSNGEKLFF.

Of note for this clonotype: Given a far larger clone just one base away, this is likely a sequencing read error. The CDR3 DNA reads TGTGCCAGCAGTTACTCGGGACAGGGGGTAGGACAAAAGACCCAGTACTTC. It codes for CASSYSGQGVGQKTQYF. The chain recombines TRBV6-6 with TRBJ2-5, with TRBD1 identical over 11 bases. CDR3 length equals 17 residues. Unmatched junction bases numbered 9, after V lost 0 bases and J lost 6 bases. Per the germline V gene, CDR1 is MNHNY and CDR2 is SVGAGI (reference sequence).

This chain uses TRBV28 with TRBJ2-3; D is possibly TRBD1 (5 bases). The V end lost 5 bases, the J end lost 3 bases, and 12 bases lay between the germline ends. CDR3 length: 14 residues. Germline V gives CDR1 MDHEN, CDR2 SYDVKM. CDR3 nucleotides: TGTGCCAGCAGTAACTACGCAGGGACAGATACGCAGTATTTT. Translated, it gives CASSNYAGTDTQYF.

The table lists this clonotype with many counts. The rearrangement joins TRBV29-1 to TRBJ1-1; D remains unclear. V dropped 7 bases and J dropped 0 bases, with 18 bases sitting between them. Germline V gene data show CDR1 as SQVTM and CDR2 as ANQGSEA. This CDR3 is 15 amino acids long. The CDR3 is CSGLEGGSMNTEAFF. DNA for the CDR3: TGCAGCGGTCTGGAGGGCGGAAGCATGAACACTGAAGCTTTCTTT.

This clonotype occurred many times. V and J are TRBV7-3 and TRBJ2-7; 7 bases align to TRBD1. The trim removed 3 bases at V and 4 bases at J, leaving 3 bases unmatched. This CDR3 contains 13 residues. Germline CDR1 and CDR2: SGHTA and FQGTGA. In DNA form, the CDR3 reads TGTGCCAGCAGCTTCGACAGGGAGTACGAGCAGTACTTC. Protein: CASSFDREYEQYF.

Worth noting for this clonotype: Since a much larger clone is just one base distant, this may be a read error. The gene calls are TRBV7-6 and TRBJ2-2, with 12 positions matching TRBD2. CDR3 length: 16 amino acids. Germline CDR1 SGHVS, CDR2 FNYEAQ. The CDR3 spells CVSSTRTSGAPGELFF. The CDR3 nucleotides read TGTGTCAGCAGCACCCGGACTAGCGGGGCCCCCGGGGAGCTGTTTTTT.

In its sample, this clonotype was seen a few times. The chain carries TRBV5-1 and TRBJ2-1; maybe TRBD1 (6 bases). Trimming shortened V by 4 bases and J by 6 bases, and 11 bases separated the two germline ends. Per the germline V gene, CDR1 is SGHRS and CDR2 is YFSETQ. The CDR3 contains 13 residues. This chain's CDR3 is CASSIGTINEQFF. The DNA of the CDR3 is TGCGCCAGCAGCATCGGGACAATCAATGAGCAGTTCTTC.

The rearrangement joins TRBV12-3 or TRBV12-4 to TRBJ1-5, with 10 bases lining up with TRBD1. Trimming removed 6 bases from V and 5 bases from J; junction bases left unmatched: 13. This CDR3 contains 17 residues. DNA of the CDR3: TGTGCCAGCAGGCCGAGTACGGGACAGGGGATTGATCAGCCCCAGCATTTT. It yields the protein CASRPSTGQGIDQPQHF.

This clonotype has just a few counts. This chain uses TRBV28 with TRBJ2-7; tentatively, D is TRBD2 (5 bases). The germline CDR1 and CDR2 sequences are MDHEN and SYDVKM. This CDR3 is built from 14 residues. V lost 6 bases, J lost 2 bases, and 14 bases lay in between. CDR3: CASRRTSGTYEQYF. The CDR3 nucleotides read TGTGCCAGCAGACGAACTTCCGGGACCTACGAGCAGTACTTC.

This clonotype was picked up many times. V is TRBV13 and J is TRBJ1-5, with D perhaps TRBD1 (6 bases). Trimming took off 5 bases at V and 6 bases at J, with 14 bases between the two ends. The CDR3 contains 14 residues. In germline, CDR1 is PRHDT, CDR2 FYEKMQ (reference sequence). The CDR3 spells CASSQWGAGQPQHF. Written as DNA, the CDR3 is TGTGCCAGCAGCCAATGGGGGGCTGGTCAGCCCCAGCATTTT.

The chain employs TRBV18 and TRBJ2-4, with 13 bases that match TRBD2. CDR3 length: 16 residues. The V gene end was trimmed by 0 bases and the J gene end by 6 bases; junction bases not matched to a gene: 2. The germline gives CDR1 KGHSH, CDR2 LQKENI. DNA of the CDR3: TGTGCCAGCTCACCACCACTAGCGGGGGGGAGAAACATTCAGTACTTC. Translated, it gives CASSPPLAGGRNIQYF.

This clonotype was seen many times. The chain employs TRBV2 and TRBJ2-3, with 9 positions matching TRBD2. The V segment lost 4 bases and the J segment 8 bases; nucleotides outside the gene matches: 7. This CDR3 has 14 residues. CDR1 and CDR2 (germline): SNHLY, FYNNEI. Here the CDR3 reads CASSGTSGRGTQYF. The CDR3 DNA sequence: TGTGCCAGCAGTGGAACTAGCGGGCGGGGTACGCAGTATTTT.

This clonotype was counted ten times or more. The J gene is TRBJ1-1, the V gene TRBV28; tentative D call: TRBD1 (6 bases). Germline CDR1 is MDHEN and CDR2 is SYDVKM. The CDR3 covers 15 residues. The ends were cut back, 2 bases at V and 4 bases at J, with 14 bases in the middle. The CDR3 DNA follows: TGTGCCAGCAGTTTAGGGGGGGCGGCGACCACTGAAGCTTTCTTT. It codes for CASSLGGAATTEAFF.

This clonotype showed up many times. The chain couples TRBV5-1 to TRBJ1-6, with TRBD1 identical over 8 bases. The CDR3 extends over 14 amino acids. With V trimmed by 6 bases and J by 7 bases, 6 bases remained unmatched. Germline V CDR1 and CDR2: SGHRS, YFSETQ. The CDR3 nucleotides are TGCGCCAGCACTGGACAGGGCGAGAATTCACCCCTCCACTTT. As protein: CASTGQGENSPLHF.

This rearrangement joins TRBV30 to TRBJ1-1; D ambiguous. Germline lookup yields CDR1 GTSNPN and CDR2 SVGIG (reference sequence). V was pared by 0 bases and J by 5 bases, with 10 bases between. The CDR3 sequence is 13 residues long. Here the CDR3 reads CAWSVDARTEAFF. The CDR3 DNA sequence: TGTGCCTGGAGTGTAGATGCCAGGACTGAAGCTTTCTTT.

This clonotype has a count of ten or more. The junction and the germline gene differ at one end; a read error may be behind it. J is TRBJ2-3 and V is TRBV7-6, with TRBD2 matching 9 bases. Germline CDR1 is SGHVS and CDR2 is FNYEAQ. The CDR3 is 15 amino acids. The DNA of the CDR3 is TGTGCCAGCAGTTTAGCGGGGGCCAGCACAGATACGCAGTATTTT. It encodes CASSLAGASTDTQYF.

Ten or more counts support this clonotype. V gene TRBV29-1 combines with J gene TRBJ1-2; tentative D call: TRBD1 (6 bases). Germline CDR1 reads SQVTM; CDR2 reads ANQGSEA. V shed 3 bases and J shed 8 bases, with 13 bases lying between them. The CDR3 is 12 amino acids. CDR3 sequence: CSVDEGGGGYTF. The CDR3, as DNA: TGCAGCGTTGATGAGGGGGGGGGGGGCTACACCTTC.

This clonotype appeared many times. V gene TRBV12-3 or TRBV12-4 combines with J gene TRBJ2-7; D might be TRBD2 (6 bases). The CDR3 extends over 13 amino acids. Trimming took 4 bases from V and 5 from J, leaving 12 bases between them. CDR3 coding DNA: TGTGCCAGCAGTTCCCGGGGGAAACACGAGCAGTACTTC. This codes for CASSSRGKHEQYF.

In this sample, this clonotype turned up many times. The chain carries TRBV4-1 and TRBJ2-5; D perhaps matches TRBD2 (6 bases). V shed 1 base and J shed 3 bases, with 6 bases lying between them. This CDR3 comprises 13 residues. CDR1 and CDR2 from the germline V gene are MGHRA and YSYEKL. The CDR3 reads CASSQAGEETQYF. CDR3 in DNA: TGCGCCAGCAGCCAAGCGGGGGAAGAGACCCAGTACTTC.

Of note for this clonotype: A far larger clone is only one base removed, so a read error is likely. The CDR3 loop reads CASSPRTSGFYNEQYF. CDR3 DNA sequence: TGTGCCAGCAGCCCACGGACTAGCGGTTTTTACAATGAGCAGTACTTC. The rearrangement links TRBV24-1 to TRBJ2-7; 10 nucleotides agree with TRBD2. Trimming at V came to 11 bases and at J to 7 bases, leaving 19 bases not matched to a gene. Germline assignment: CDR1 KGHDR and CDR2 SFDVKD. There are 16 residues in the CDR3.